The 2 T cell receptor beta chains presented below share a single source sample, sequenced in a study of human T cells and chemical hapten exposure. TCRdb itself ran the RACE reads through MiXCR, one entry per CDR3 protein. The data contain fewer than 95,000 distinct CDR3 sequences, over 9.5% of them singletons. Described time point: patch test 1, 2 weeks after DPC sensitization. Documented treatment: therapeutic diphenylcyclopropenone sensitization with weekly scalp DPC. Source: whole blood, taken in connection with sensitization to the hapten diphenylcyclopropenone (DPC). These receptors originate from a man aged 40-49 years with alopecia areata. Some clones in this sample may be carry-over from other donors' samples.

This clonotype was counted only a few times. V gene TRBV12-3 or TRBV12-4 combines with J gene TRBJ1-6; D might be TRBD1 (6 bases). V was shortened by 6 bases and J by 3 bases, with 9 bases between the two germline ends. This CDR3 is 14 amino acids long. DNA for the CDR3: TGTGCCAGCAGGGAGGACAGCTATAATTCACCCCTCCACTTT. Residues: CASREDSYNSPLHF.

The genes are TRBV15 and TRBJ1-5; no firm D call. CDR1 LNHNV and CDR2 YYDKDF come from the germline V gene (reference sequence). Between the trimmed V and J ends, which lost 7 bases and 7 bases, there was a span of 11 bases. The length of the CDR3 is 12 residues. CDR3 loop: CATNRPGQPQHF. The CDR3 DNA is TGTGCCACCAACCGGCCGGGGCAGCCCCAGCATTTT.